Reported below is one TCR beta chain. Its antigen remains unidentified. CDR1 SGHVS and CDR2 FNYEAQ come from the germline V gene. V was trimmed by 5 bases and J by 0 bases, leaving 10 bases between them. CDR3 length: 14 residues. This specimen comes from a study of T cell responses to AZD1222 COVID-19 vaccine. Overall study results and limits: There were vaccine-associated CD4 TCRs across spike, dominant at 160-218 and 743-854. In all cases, repertoires were sampled only after the peak T cell response. Most donors were white British, females outnumbered males, and clonal diversity was possibly underestimated.

Assay: immunoSEQ multiplex PCR; the TCRdb copy retains only in-frame clones and omits some. The data hold fewer than 200,000 clones, with almost 90% observed a single time. This specimen was peripheral blood, taken 28 days after the second AZD1222 dose. V and J are TRBV7-6 and TRBJ1-1, with D uncertain. The sequence was collected from an adult who received the AZD1222 COVID-19 vaccine. The CDR3 loop is CASSPSTLNTEAFF. CDR3 sequence (DNA): TGTGCCAGCAGCCCCTCCACCTTGAACACTGAAGCTTTCTTT. Full variable domain (remainder filled in from reference TRBV7-6 and TRBJ1-1): GAGVSQSPRYKVTKRGQDVALRCDPISGHVSLYWYRQALGQGPEFLTYFNYEAQQDKSGLPNDRFSAERPEGSISTLTIQRTEQRDSAMYRCASSPSTLNTEAFFGQGTRLTVV.